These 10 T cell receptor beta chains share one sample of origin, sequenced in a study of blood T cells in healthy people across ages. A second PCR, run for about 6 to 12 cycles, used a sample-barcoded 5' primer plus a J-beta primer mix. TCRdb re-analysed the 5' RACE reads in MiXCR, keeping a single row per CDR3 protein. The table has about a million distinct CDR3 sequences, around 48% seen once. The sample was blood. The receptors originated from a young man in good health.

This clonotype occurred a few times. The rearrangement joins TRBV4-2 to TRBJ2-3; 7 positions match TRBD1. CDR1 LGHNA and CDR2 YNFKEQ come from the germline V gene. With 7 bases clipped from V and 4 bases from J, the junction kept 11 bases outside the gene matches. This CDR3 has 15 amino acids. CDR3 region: CASTKNRGSADTQYF. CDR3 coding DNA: TGTGCCAGCACCAAAAACAGGGGTAGCGCAGATACGCAGTATTTT.

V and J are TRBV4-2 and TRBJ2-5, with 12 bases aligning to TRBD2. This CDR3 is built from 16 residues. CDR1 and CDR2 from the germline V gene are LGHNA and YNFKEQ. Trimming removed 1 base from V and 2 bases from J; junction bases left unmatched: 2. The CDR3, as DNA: TGTGCCAGCAGCCAAGGGGGACTAGCGGGTCAAGAGACCCAGTACTTC. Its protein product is CASSQGGLAGQETQYF.

Here the CDR3 reads CASSLLVGGTSAGELFF. The CDR3 DNA reads TGTGCCAGCAGCTTACTTGTTGGGGGCACGTCGGCCGGGGAGCTGTTTTTT. The chain has TRBV7-2 and TRBJ2-2, with D possibly matching TRBD1 (6 bases). Trimming shortened V by 2 bases and J by 6 bases, and 19 bases separated the two germline ends. The CDR3 has 17 amino acids. Germline lookup yields CDR1 SGHTA and CDR2 FQGNSA.

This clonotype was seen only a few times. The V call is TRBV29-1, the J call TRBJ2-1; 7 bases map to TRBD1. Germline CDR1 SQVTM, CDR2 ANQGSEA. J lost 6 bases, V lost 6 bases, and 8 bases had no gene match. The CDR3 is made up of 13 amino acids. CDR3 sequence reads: CSVIQGLGNEQFF. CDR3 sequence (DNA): TGCAGCGTGATACAGGGGCTCGGCAATGAGCAGTTCTTC.

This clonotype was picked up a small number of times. CDR3 DNA: TGCAGTGCTAGAGGGTCCGGGGGCAATCAGCCCCAGCATTTT. Its translation is CSARGSGGNQPQHF. The gene calls are TRBV20-1 and TRBJ1-5, with D unresolved. Trimming took 1 base from V and 2 from J, leaving 9 bases between them. The CDR3 sequence is 14 residues long. From germline, CDR1 is DFQATT and CDR2 SNEGSKA (reference sequence).

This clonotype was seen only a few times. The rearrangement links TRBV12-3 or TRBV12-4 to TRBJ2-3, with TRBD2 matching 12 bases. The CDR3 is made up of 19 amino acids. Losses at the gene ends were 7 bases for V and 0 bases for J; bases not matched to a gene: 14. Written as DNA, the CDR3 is TGTGCCAGCATACCTCCGGGACTAGCGGGCGGAAGCAGCACAGATACGCAGTATTTT. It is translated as CASIPPGLAGGSSTDTQYF.

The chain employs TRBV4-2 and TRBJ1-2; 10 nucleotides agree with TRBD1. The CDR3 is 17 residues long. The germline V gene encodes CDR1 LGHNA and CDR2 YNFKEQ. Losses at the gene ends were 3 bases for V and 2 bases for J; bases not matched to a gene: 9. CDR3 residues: CASSHRLAGQGNYGYTF. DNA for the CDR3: TGTGCCAGCAGCCATCGATTGGCGGGACAGGGGAACTATGGCTACACCTTC.

The CDR3 DNA reads TGTGCCAGCAGCTTAGGTGCCTGGGACAGGGATCGCGAGCAGTACTTC. Protein sequence: CASSLGAWDRDREQYF. The rearrangement uses TRBV7-2 and TRBJ2-7; 9 bases match TRBD1. The CDR3 covers 16 residues. Germline values: CDR1 SGHTA, CDR2 FQGNSA. V lost 1 base and J lost 6; bases outside the gene matches: 10.

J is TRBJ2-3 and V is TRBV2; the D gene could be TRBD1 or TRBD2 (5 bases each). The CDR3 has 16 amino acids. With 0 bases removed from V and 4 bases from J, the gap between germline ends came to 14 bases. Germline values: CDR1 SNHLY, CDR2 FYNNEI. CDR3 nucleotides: TGTGCCAGCAGTGAAGCGGGACCAGACACCCCAGATACGCAGTATTTT. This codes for CASSEAGPDTPDTQYF.

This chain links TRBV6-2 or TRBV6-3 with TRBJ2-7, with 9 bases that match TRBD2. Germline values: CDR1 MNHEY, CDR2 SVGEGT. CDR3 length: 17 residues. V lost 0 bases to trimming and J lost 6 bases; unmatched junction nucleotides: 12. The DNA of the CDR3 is TGTGCCAGCAGTTACTCGGAGGATAGCGGGGGACTTTTCGAGCAGTACTTC. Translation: CASSYSEDSGGLFEQYF.